The present entry profiles one T cell receptor (beta chain) with its context. TCRdb's copy holds only in-frame clones and misses some; the assay was immunoSEQ multiplex PCR. The sample contains 230,000 or so clones, about 79% of which appear only once. These data come from a study of blood T cell repertoires in COVID-19. For the study at large: PBMCs, B-cell-depleted T cells, or T cells provided the cDNA or gDNA that made up the material.

Germline V CDR1 and CDR2: LNHDA, SQIVND (reference sequence). This CDR3 is built from 17 residues. With V trimmed by 5 bases and J by 4 bases, 16 bases remained unmatched. The chain combines TRBV19 with TRBJ2-5, with 7 bases that match TRBD2. This sequence was found in a woman aged 40 to 50 who had recovered from COVID-19. Sequencing was done on a sample of peripheral blood. This CDR3 reads CASSWGGRAPSRETQYF. CDR3 DNA sequence: TGTGCCAGTAGTTGGGGGGGTAGGGCCCCTTCCAGAGAGACCCAGTACTTC.